Listed here are 19 T cell receptor beta chains from one sample, sequenced in a study of OX40 agonist ivuxolimab in advanced cancers. Library prep was done by the immunoSEQ multiplex PCR assay. Not all clones reach the TCRdb copy of this immuneACCESS table, which keeps in-frame sequences only. Checked studies attribute under half of the gap to unresolved V genes and leave the rest unexplained. Within this sample are roughly 59,000 clones, with 90% to 95% of them counted one time only. Under 15% of the sample is taken by the ten largest. Sequences were derived from CD4+ or CD8+ T cells sorted from blood, sampled in a trial of the OX40 agonist ivuxolimab. These receptors all come from an adult with an advanced solid tumor such as melanoma, head and neck, liver or kidney cancer.

The chain has TRBV7-6 and TRBJ1-5; tentative D call: TRBD1 (6 bases). Germline lookup yields CDR1 SGHVS and CDR2 FNYEAQ. This CDR3 has 14 amino acids. Between the trimmed V and J ends, which lost 5 bases and 6 bases, there was a span of 14 bases. The CDR3 reads CASSPAGAGQPQHF. CDR3 in DNA: TGTGCCAGCAGCCCGGCGGGGGCGGGTCAGCCCCAGCATTTT.

This rearrangement joins TRBV27 to TRBJ2-1, with 7 bases that match TRBD2. V shed 4 bases and J 14 bases; nucleotides not matched to a gene: 5. Per germline, CDR1 MNHEY and CDR2 SMNVEV (reference sequence). This CDR3 region has 11 residues. CDR3 coding DNA: TGTGCCAGCAGTTCCATGGGAGGGGAGTTCTTC. Translation: CASSSMGGEFF.

This clone was detected only a few times. The chain employs TRBV4-2 and TRBJ2-7; 9 bases are a match to TRBD2. The germline gives CDR1 LGHNA, CDR2 YNFKEQ. The CDR3 extends over 16 amino acids. J gave up 4 bases and V 2 bases, and 9 bases lay outside the gene matches. This CDR3 is CASSQSHSGGSYEQYF. DNA for the CDR3: TGTGCCAGCAGCCAAAGTCATAGCGGGGGTTCGTACGAGCAGTACTTC.

The chain employs TRBV6-5 and TRBJ1-1; D call uncertain. The CDR3 is 13 amino acids. V gave up 0 bases and J gave up 7 bases, with 9 bases separating them. The germline V gene has CDR1 MNHEY and CDR2 SVGAGI. As DNA, the CDR3 is TGTGCCAGCAGTTACTCGGTGGCAGGTGAAGCTTTCTTT. Translation gives CASSYSVAGEAFF.

The gene calls are TRBV10-3 and TRBJ2-5; D possibly matches TRBD1 or TRBD2 (6 bases each). This CDR3 is built from 15 residues. V dropped 3 bases and J dropped 4 bases, with 15 bases sitting between them. Germline CDR1 ENHRY, CDR2 SYGVKD. This CDR3 reads CAISESGAFGETQYF. CDR3 in DNA: TGTGCCATCAGTGAATCGGGGGCGTTCGGAGAGACCCAGTACTTC.

J is TRBJ2-2 and V is TRBV6-6; weak D call: TRBD2 (5 bases). CDR1 and CDR2 from the germline V gene are MNHNY and SVGAGI (reference sequence). V dropped 2 bases and J dropped 5 bases, with 12 bases sitting between them. The CDR3 is 15 amino acids. The CDR3 sequence is CASSYVVRGTGELFF. The CDR3 DNA is TGTGCCAGCAGTTACGTGGTACGAGGGACCGGGGAGCTGTTTTTT.

The gene calls are TRBV7-3 and TRBJ2-1; TRBD2 might be the D (7 bases). This CDR3 has 13 amino acids. Germline V CDR1 and CDR2: SGHTA, FQGTGA. V lost 2 bases to trimming and J lost 7 bases, with 9 bases between them. The DNA for the CDR3 is TGTGCCAGCAGCTTAGGGGGGGCTAATGAGCAGTTCTTC. This gives the protein CASSLGGANEQFF.

The genes are TRBV28 and TRBJ1-1; TRBD1 is a possible D gene (6 bases). Trimming took 6 bases from V and 7 from J, leaving 12 bases between them. The CDR3 length is 12 residues. Per germline, CDR1 MDHEN and CDR2 SYDVKM. The CDR3 DNA follows: TGTGCCAGCAGGATCAACAGGGATGAAGCTTTCTTT. As protein: CASRINRDEAFF.

V usage is TRBV9 and J usage is TRBJ2-3, with D maybe TRBD2 (5 bases). CDR1 and CDR2 from the germline V gene are SGDLS and YYNGEE. The ends were cut back, 0 bases at V and 0 bases at J, with 14 bases in the middle. This CDR3 comprises 17 residues. CDR3 in amino acids: CASSVDETTYSTDTQYF. The CDR3 region has the DNA TGTGCCAGCAGCGTAGATGAGACTACCTATAGCACAGATACGCAGTATTTT.

The chain is built from TRBV15 and TRBJ2-7; either TRBD1 or TRBD2 may supply D (5 bases each). The CDR3 totals 17 residues. V shed 0 bases and J shed 0 bases, with 15 bases lying between them. CDR1 and CDR2 from the germline V gene are LNHNV and YYDKDF (reference sequence). The DNA of the CDR3 is TGTGCCACCAGCAGAGATCGGGGCGCCCAAATCTCCTACGAGCAGTACTTC. This encodes CATSRDRGAQISYEQYF.

This chain links TRBV9 with TRBJ1-4; no clear D. Germline V gene lookup returns CDR1 SGDLS and CDR2 YYNGEE. Trimming took 0 bases from V and 4 from J, leaving 7 bases between them. The CDR3 runs 14 residues. The chain's CDR3 is CASSVGGSNEKLFF. The CDR3 bases are TGTGCCAGCAGCGTAGGTGGCAGTAATGAAAAACTGTTTTTT.

The genes are TRBV9 and TRBJ1-6, with a tentative D call TRBD1 (5 bases). This CDR3 spans 15 amino acids. Germline V gene lookup returns CDR1 SGDLS and CDR2 YYNGEE. Trimming pared 0 bases from V and 8 bases from J, leaving 12 bases between. The CDR3 loop reads CASSVVGGIDSPLHF. DNA for the CDR3: TGTGCCAGCAGCGTAGTGGGGGGGATTGATTCACCCCTCCACTTT.

As for this clone: One end of the junction is discordant with germline, which a read error may explain. This rearrangement joins TRBV7-9 to TRBJ1-2; D uncertain. Germline V lookup: CDR1 SEHNR, CDR2 FQNEAQ (reference sequence). This CDR3 has 10 amino acids. The DNA of the CDR3 is TGTGCCAGCAGCTTACCCCCCTCTTTTTTC. It is translated as CASSLPPSFF.

This rearrangement joins TRBV9 to TRBJ1-2; TRBD1 might be the D (6 bases). Germline loops: CDR1 SGDLS, CDR2 YYNGEE. Trimming took 3 bases from V and 0 from J, leaving 12 bases between them. The CDR3 is 15 amino acids. DNA for the CDR3: TGTGCCAGCAGCGGGGGGCAAGGAGCTAACTATGGCTACACCTTC. Protein product: CASSGGQGANYGYTF. Full variable domain (rest looked up from reference TRBV9 and TRBJ1-2): DSGVTQTPKHLITATGQRVTLRCSPRSGDLSVYWYQQSLDQGLQFLIQYYNGEERAKGNILERFSAQQFPDLHSELNLSSLELGDSALYFCASSGGQGANYGYTFGSGTRLTVV.

This clone was detected a few times. At one boundary the junction diverges from the germline segment, which might be a read error. The genes are TRBV25-1 and TRBJ2-5, with TRBD2 matching 7 bases. The germline CDR1 and CDR2 sequences are MGHDK and SYGVNS. The CDR3 length is 14 residues. The CDR3 region is CASSRAGARETQYF. In DNA, the CDR3 is TGTGCGAGCAGTCGGGCGGGAGCGAGGGAGACCCAGTACTTC.

The chain employs TRBV9 and TRBJ1-1; TRBD1 aligns across 9 bases. Unmatched junction bases numbered 3, after V lost 2 bases and J lost 7 bases. CDR1 and CDR2 from the germline V gene are SGDLS and YYNGEE. The CDR3 has 13 residues. The CDR3 DNA reads TGTGCCAGCAGCGTCGGGACAGGGAATGAAGCTTTCTTT. Translating it yields CASSVGTGNEAFF.

This chain links TRBV18 with TRBJ1-2; D uncertain. Trimming took 5 bases from V and 4 from J, leaving 17 bases between them. Germline V gene sequence: CDR1 KGHSH, CDR2 LQKENI. This CDR3 comprises 15 residues. CDR3 DNA sequence: TGTGCCAGCTCATTGCCAGAAGTCTATCTCTATGGCTACACCTTC. Its translation is CASSLPEVYLYGYTF.

This chain joins TRBV9 and TRBJ2-5; a possible D gene is TRBD2 (7 bases). Germline V gene data show CDR1 as SGDLS and CDR2 as YYNGEE. V was cut by 2 bases and J by 2 bases, with 10 bases left in between. The CDR3 covers 14 residues. Written as DNA, the CDR3 is TGTGCCAGCAGCGTCGGGGGGCGGCAAGAGACCCAGTACTTC. Translation: CASSVGGRQETQYF.

The genes are TRBV5-6 and TRBJ1-4, with TRBD1 as a possible D gene (5 bases). The CDR3 length is 13 residues. CDR1 and CDR2 (germline): SGHDT, YYEEEE. Trimming left V 2 bases short and J 11 bases short, with 13 bases between. The CDR3 bases are TGTGCCAGCAGCTTTGGGGAGGGGACGAAACTGTTTTTT. It translates to CASSFGEGTKLFF.